One sample yielded the 20 T cell receptor beta chains listed below, sequenced in a study of regulatory T cells in long-lasting Graves disease (dated by TCRdb to the early 2020s). The sample's time point label is to be understood as: newly diagnosed GD, antithyroid drugs for less than 3 months. RNA was extracted from PBMCs in TRIzol for both TCR sequencing and RNA sequencing. Libraries were prepared through multiplex PCR. TCRdb names Illumina HiSeq 4000 as the instrument used. iRepertoire HTBI primers and Arm-PCR amplification of CDR3 regions were used to construct TCR beta libraries. TCRdb reran the public reads through fastp at Q25 and MiXCR, keeping productive beta chains. Identical CDR3 protein sequences are pooled into one entry, listed with their most common genes and DNA. The sample table lists fewer than 350,000 distinct CDR3 sequences, 15% to 20% of them with a count of one. The ten largest account for 38% of the sample.

The material sequenced was peripheral blood mononuclear cells (PBMCs), taken at new diagnosis, from a patient treated with antithyroid drugs. These receptor sequences come from a female donor with Graves disease.

With regard to this clonotype: A much larger clone lies a single base off, so this may be a read error. The chain combines TRBV9 with TRBJ2-4; D may be TRBD2 (6 bases). Germline CDR1 SGDLS, CDR2 YYNGEE. This CDR3 is 13 amino acids long. Written as DNA, the CDR3 is TGTGTCAGCAGCGTAGAGGGAGCGGGCATTCAGTACTTC. Its translation: CVSSVEGAGIQYF.

The chain is built from TRBV6-1 and TRBJ2-2; the D is unclear. V dropped 8 bases and J dropped 6 bases, with 16 bases sitting between them. This CDR3 contains 14 residues. CDR1 MNHNS and CDR2 SASEGT come from the germline V gene. Written as DNA, the CDR3 is TGTGCCAGCGTCTCTTTTTTCGGTGCCGGGGAGCTGTTTTTT. Translated: CASVSFFGAGELFF.

This clonotype came up many times. This rearrangement joins TRBV5-1 to TRBJ2-7; D gene uncertain. CDR1 is SGHRS, CDR2 YFSETQ, per germline. V lost 3 bases, J lost 0 bases, and 13 bases lay in between. This CDR3 comprises 15 residues. The CDR3 DNA sequence: TGCGCCAGCAGCTCCTTTGATACGGGCTCCTACGAGCAGTACTTC. This translates into CASSSFDTGSYEQYF.

This clonotype was observed many times. The V call is TRBV14, the J call TRBJ2-4; either TRBD1 or TRBD2 may supply D (5 bases each). The germline V gene encodes CDR1 SGHDN and CDR2 FVKESK. The CDR3 is 15 amino acids. V was pared by 0 bases and J by 7 bases, with 13 bases between. The CDR3 sequence: CASSQDLQGGNIQYF. The CDR3 nucleotides are TGTGCCAGCAGCCAAGATTTGCAGGGCGGGAACATTCAGTACTTC.

The chain has TRBV19 and TRBJ2-5, with TRBD1 identical over 7 bases. In germline, CDR1 is LNHDA, CDR2 SQIVND (reference sequence). After removal of 5 bases from V and 6 bases from J, the junction contained 9 bases not matched to a gene. The CDR3 covers 14 residues. CDR3 residues: CASSVLEGAKTQYF. The CDR3, as DNA: TGTGCCAGTAGTGTATTAGAGGGGGCAAAGACCCAGTACTTC.

The V gene is TRBV10-2, the J gene TRBJ2-7, with 9 bases fitting TRBD2. Germline CDR1 reads WSHSY; CDR2 reads SAAADI. The CDR3 is 18 amino acids. V was pared by 2 bases and J by 5 bases, with 16 bases of the junction left unmatched. The CDR3 loop is CASSESSSGRSARDEQYF. CDR3 coding DNA: TGCGCCAGCAGTGAGAGTTCAAGCGGGAGGTCCGCGAGAGACGAGCAGTACTTC.

This clonotype was counted only a few times. The gene calls are TRBV27 and TRBJ2-4; the match to TRBD1 covers 9 bases. The CDR3 has 17 residues. Germline V gene data show CDR1 as MNHEY and CDR2 as SMNVEV (reference sequence). J was trimmed by 3 bases and V by 5 bases; bases with no gene match: 11. The CDR3 DNA is TGTGCCAGCAGTCCCAGGACAGGGGAGGTCTACAAAAACATTCAGTACTTC. Protein sequence: CASSPRTGEVYKNIQYF.

There are many counts of this clonotype. The chain carries TRBV28 and TRBJ2-7; D is perhaps TRBD2 (5 bases). Trimming stripped 6 bases from V and 3 bases from J, with 18 bases between. This CDR3 is 15 amino acids long. Germline lookup yields CDR1 MDHEN and CDR2 SYDVKM. Here the CDR3 DNA reads TGTGCCAGCAGCACCCCTCCCCTAGCAGACTACGAGCAGTACTTC. It encodes CASSTPPLADYEQYF.

This clonotype occurred many times. The rearrangement links TRBV19 to TRBJ2-5, with 12 positions matching TRBD2. Per the germline V gene, CDR1 is LNHDA and CDR2 is SQIVND (reference sequence). The J segment lost 2 bases and the V segment lost 5 bases, leaving 6 bases of the junction unmatched. This CDR3 region has 16 residues. The CDR3 DNA follows: TGTGCCAGTAGTGCTCCGGGACTAGCGGGTCAAGAGACCCAGTACTTC. It encodes CASSAPGLAGQETQYF.

This clonotype showed up many times. The chain joins TRBV6-1 to TRBJ2-5; TRBD1 agrees at 7 bases. The CDR3 totals 14 residues. J gave up 9 bases and V 6 bases, and 13 bases lay outside the gene matches. CDR1 MNHNS and CDR2 SASEGT come from the germline V gene. The DNA of the CDR3 is TGTGCCAGCAGGCTACAGGGGCCGAATTCAGCCCAGTACTTC. The encoded protein is CASRLQGPNSAQYF.

The chain combines TRBV15 with TRBJ2-7, with 8 bases matching TRBD2. This CDR3 is 15 amino acids long. Germline V gene sequence: CDR1 LNHNV, CDR2 YYDKDF (reference sequence). V lost 1 base, J lost 2 bases, and 4 bases stayed unmatched. CDR3 bases: TGTGCCACCAGCAGAGGTACTAGCGGCGCCTACGAGCAGTACTTC. Amino acids: CATSRGTSGAYEQYF.

This clonotype came up many times. The chain couples TRBV6-2 or TRBV6-3 to TRBJ2-7; D ambiguous. Trimming shortened V by 0 bases and J by 3 bases, and 6 bases separated the two germline ends. Germline V gene data show CDR1 as MNHEY and CDR2 as SVGEGT. There are 13 residues in the CDR3. The CDR3 region is CASSYSPNYEQYF. Here the CDR3 DNA reads TGTGCCAGCAGTTACTCCCCAAACTACGAGCAGTACTTC.

This clonotype was found many times. The chain recombines TRBV10-3 with TRBJ1-3, with 7 bases aligning to TRBD1. V gave up 3 bases and J gave up 2 bases; unmatched junction bases: 1. Germline V gene sequence: CDR1 ENHRY, CDR2 SYGVKD. The CDR3 runs 14 residues. CDR3 nucleotide sequence: TGTGCCATCAGTGATACAGGGGCTGGAAACACCATATATTTT. Translation: CAISDTGAGNTIYF.

The chain employs TRBV10-3 and TRBJ1-3, with 7 bases identical to TRBD1. Unmatched junction bases numbered 5, after V lost 3 bases and J lost 0 bases. The CDR3 runs 16 residues. Germline CDR1 and CDR2: ENHRY and SYGVKD. The CDR3, as DNA: TGTGCCATCAGTGACGTGAACAGGGGCTCTGGAAACACCATATATTTT. Translation: CAISDVNRGSGNTIYF.

In this sample, this clonotype turned up many times. This sequence joins TRBV29-1 and TRBJ2-1; no definite D call. V lost 4 bases and J lost 0, with 7 bases in between. CDR1 SQVTM and CDR2 ANQGSEA come from the germline V gene. The CDR3 extends over 13 amino acids. In DNA form, the CDR3 reads TGCAGCGTTGGTCTGGGCTCCTACAATGAGCAGTTCTTC. Protein sequence: CSVGLGSYNEQFF.

The chain carries TRBV12-3 or TRBV12-4 and TRBJ1-2; tentatively, D is TRBD1 (5 bases). Trimming removed 6 bases at V and 5 bases at J, with 19 bases between. This CDR3 is 15 amino acids long. The chain's CDR3 is CASSSLFRDGYGYTF. CDR3 DNA: TGTGCCAGCAGCTCCTTATTCAGGGATGGATATGGCTACACCTTC.

The table lists this clonotype with a few counts. The rearrangement uses TRBV11-2 and TRBJ2-7; D possibly matches TRBD1 or TRBD2 (6 bases each). The CDR3 contains 16 residues. Germline CDR1 is SGHAT and CDR2 is FQNNGV. Trimming took 5 bases from V and 4 from J, leaving 21 bases between them. CDR3 region: CASSTLRDRGLYEQYF. The CDR3 DNA reads TGTGCCAGCAGCACACTCAGGGACCGGGGGCTATACGAGCAGTACTTC.

The gene calls are TRBV20-1 and TRBJ2-3, with D perhaps TRBD1 or TRBD2 (6 bases each). Trimming stripped 5 bases from V and 6 bases from J, with 12 bases between. The CDR3 contains 12 residues. Germline V lookup: CDR1 DFQATT, CDR2 SNEGSKA (reference sequence). CDR3 region: CSASGARDTQYF. In DNA, the CDR3 is TGCAGTGCTTCGGGGGCCCGGGATACGCAGTATTTT.

This clonotype occurred many times. The V call is TRBV5-1, the J call TRBJ1-2, with 9 bases aligning to TRBD1. This CDR3 comprises 14 residues. V lost 4 bases, J lost 2 bases, and 3 bases stayed unmatched. The germline CDR1 and CDR2 sequences are SGHRS and YFSETQ. CDR3 region: CASSDGQGNYGYTF. As DNA, the CDR3 is TGCGCCAGCAGCGACGGACAGGGGAACTATGGCTACACCTTC. The whole variable domain, filled in from reference TRBV5-1 and TRBJ1-2, reads KAGVTQTPRYLIKTRGQQVTLSCSPISGHRSVSWYQQTPGQGLQFLFEYFSETQRNKGNFPGRFSGRQFSNSRSEMNVSTLELGDSALYLCASSDGQGNYGYTFGSGTRLTVV.

This clonotype was picked up a small number of times. This sequence joins TRBV29-1 and TRBJ2-5; 7 nucleotides align to TRBD1. From germline, CDR1 is SQVTM and CDR2 ANQGSEA. After removal of 6 bases from V and 1 base from J, the junction contained 8 bases not matched to a gene. The CDR3 contains 14 residues. CDR3 sequence (DNA): TGCAGCGTCGCCACAGGGGCGACCCAAGAGACCCAGTACTTC. It specifies CSVATGATQETQYF.